These 25 T cell receptor beta chains share one sample of origin, sequenced in a study of T cell repertoires in cytomegalovirus infection. The antigens these receptors bind are not known. TCRdb recomputed calls from the reads with MiXCR, one row per CDR3 protein. The data show roughly 990,000 distinct CDR3 sequences, 25% to 40% seen once. The sample here was cultured CD8+ T cells from PBMCs, taken from culture after CMV antigen stimulation. These receptor sequences come from a human donor in good health (CMV status not recorded). Some clones in this sample may be carry-over from other donors' samples.

This rearrangement joins TRBV6-2 or TRBV6-3 to TRBJ2-1; D is possibly TRBD1 (6 bases). The germline V gene encodes CDR1 MNHEY and CDR2 SVGEGT. The V end lost 0 bases, the J end lost 4 bases, and 10 bases lay between the germline ends. The CDR3 runs to 15 residues. The DNA of the CDR3 is TGTGCCAGCAGTTACTCAGGGGGAGATTACAATGAGCAGTTCTTC. Translation gives CASSYSGGDYNEQFF.

At least ten counts were recorded for this clonotype. This chain uses TRBV12-3 or TRBV12-4 with TRBJ1-1; tentatively, D is TRBD1 (5 bases). The CDR3 is 15 amino acids. The V gene lost 4 bases and the J gene lost 6 bases, with 18 bases spanning the gap. The CDR3 is CASSSIRRGSAEAFF. CDR3 nucleotide sequence: TGTGCCAGCAGTTCTATCCGGCGGGGGAGCGCTGAAGCTTTCTTT.

V usage is TRBV6-1 and J usage is TRBJ1-6, with D maybe TRBD1 (6 bases). The CDR3 loop spans 14 amino acids. V was cut by 6 bases and J by 9 bases, with 15 bases left in between. The germline gives CDR1 MNHNS, CDR2 SASEGT. The CDR3 region is CASSPGTITSPLHF. CDR3 nucleotides: TGTGCCAGCAGCCCCGGGACAATTACTTCACCCCTCCACTTT.

This clonotype was observed a handful of times. The chain uses TRBV12-5 and TRBJ2-7, with 8 bases aligning to TRBD1. V trimming: 5 bases; J trimming: 5 bases; junction bases outside the gene matches: 8. CDR1 and CDR2 from the germline V gene are LGHNT and FRNRAP. This CDR3 comprises 14 residues. Here the CDR3 reads CASGQGQGLNEQYF. The CDR3 bases are TGTGCTAGTGGTCAAGGACAGGGCTTGAACGAGCAGTACTTC. Full variable domain (missing parts from reference TRBV12-5 and TRBJ2-7): DARVTQTPRHKVTEMGQEVTMRCQPILGHNTVFWYRQTMMQGLELLAYFRNRAPLDDSGMPKDRFSAEMPDATLATLKIQPSEPRDSAVYFCASGQGQGLNEQYFGPGTRLTVT.

This clonotype turned up a few times. This chain links TRBV6-1 with TRBJ2-1; the D gene is possibly TRBD1 (6 bases). V was shortened by 2 bases and J by 8 bases, with 10 bases between the two germline ends. Germline V gene sequence: CDR1 MNHNS, CDR2 SASEGT. There are 13 residues in the CDR3. The CDR3 protein is CASSENRADEQFF. The CDR3 DNA is TGTGCCAGCAGTGAAAACAGGGCGGATGAGCAGTTCTTC.

The V gene is TRBV29-1, the J gene TRBJ2-3, with D uncertain. Germline loops: CDR1 SQVTM, CDR2 ANQGSEA. Trimming shortened V by 5 bases and J by 6 bases, and 9 bases separated the two germline ends. The CDR3 consists of 11 residues. The CDR3 DNA sequence: TGCAGCGTTACCAGTGTGGATACGCAGTATTTT. The encoded protein is CSVTSVDTQYF.

The chain couples TRBV5-8 to TRBJ2-7; D is possibly TRBD1 (5 bases). V gave up 5 bases and J gave up 3 bases, with 21 bases separating them. Per germline, CDR1 SGHTS and CDR2 YDEGEE. CDR3 length: 16 residues. CDR3 loop: CASRPDRQPPNYEQYF. For the CDR3, the DNA is TGTGCCAGCAGACCTGATCGACAGCCACCCAACTACGAGCAGTACTTC.

The chain links TRBV12-3 or TRBV12-4 to TRBJ1-1; possible D gene TRBD1, 6 bases. The CDR3 is 14 residues long. V was cut by 6 bases and J by 1 base, with 12 bases left in between. CDR3 bases: TGTGCCAGCAGGGGAGCGGGGGCGAACACTGAAGCTTTCTTT. Amino acids: CASRGAGANTEAFF.

V and J are TRBV29-1 and TRBJ1-2; a weak D match, TRBD1 (6 bases). V lost 7 bases and J 4 bases, leaving 16 bases between the germline ends. This CDR3 has 13 residues. Germline V gives CDR1 SQVTM, CDR2 ANQGSEA. The chain's CDR3 is CSAGAGRGYGYTF. The CDR3 DNA is TGCAGCGCTGGTGCGGGCAGGGGCTATGGCTACACCTTC.

This sequence joins TRBV4-1 and TRBJ2-1, with D unresolved. CDR3 length: 14 residues. Trimming left V 2 bases short and J 5 bases short, with 10 bases between. The germline V gene has CDR1 MGHRA and CDR2 YSYEKL. The CDR3 loop is CASSQYTENNEQFF. The CDR3 coding sequence is TGCGCCAGCAGCCAATATACAGAGAACAATGAGCAGTTCTTC.

This clonotype has only one observation. This chain links TRBV4-1 with TRBJ2-1; TRBD1 matches 7 bases. The CDR3 sequence is 15 residues long. The germline V gene encodes CDR1 MGHRA and CDR2 YSYEKL. V lost 0 bases to trimming and J lost 10 bases; unmatched junction nucleotides: 9. The CDR3 DNA sequence: TGCGCCAGCAGCCAAGATACCTTGACAGGGTCGGAGCAGTTCTTC. Amino acid sequence: CASSQDTLTGSEQFF.

The chain uses TRBV19 and TRBJ2-2, with D possibly called TRBD1 or TRBD2 (5 bases each). The CDR3 loop spans 15 amino acids. The V gene lost 4 bases and the J gene lost 7 bases, with 16 bases spanning the gap. The germline V gene has CDR1 LNHDA and CDR2 SQIVND (reference sequence). In nucleotides, the CDR3 is TGTGCCAGTAGTACCCCCGGGACCAATTACGGGGAGCTGTTTTTT. Translated: CASSTPGTNYGELFF.

A remark on this clonotype: At one end the junction does not follow the germline gene, possibly because of a read error. The chain has TRBV7-9 and TRBJ2-7; 9 bases align to TRBD1. The CDR3 is 14 amino acids. From germline, CDR1 is SEHNR and CDR2 FQNEAQ (reference sequence). The CDR3 loop reads CVSSPGTGFYEQYF. DNA for the CDR3: TGTGTCAGCAGCCCCGGGACAGGGTTCTACGAGCAGTACTTC.

The table lists this clonotype with a few counts. The genes are TRBV7-9 and TRBJ2-2; D not certain. This CDR3 region has 10 residues. Germline lookup yields CDR1 SEHNR and CDR2 FQNEAQ (reference sequence). Written as DNA, the CDR3 is TGTGCGGTGGGGACCGGGGAGCTGTTTTTT. This translates into CAVGTGELFF.

V and J are TRBV6-6 and TRBJ2-1; 7 bases line up with TRBD2. Trimming removed 0 bases from V and 7 bases from J; junction bases left unmatched: 9. The germline CDR1 and CDR2 sequences are MNHNY and SVGAGI (reference sequence). CDR3 size: 16 residues. The CDR3 nucleotides are TGTGCCAGCAGTTACTCAGGACTAGAGGTCGGGAATGAGCAGTTCTTC. Encoded protein: CASSYSGLEVGNEQFF.

The chain is built from TRBV11-2 and TRBJ1-1, with 11 bases aligning to TRBD1. This CDR3 region has 17 residues. V was clipped by 5 bases and J by 0 bases; unmatched bases: 8. Per germline, CDR1 SGHAT and CDR2 FQNNGV. The CDR3 region has the DNA TGTGCCAGCAGCACCTTGGGACAGGGGGAAATGAACACTGAAGCTTTCTTT. Translating gives CASSTLGQGEMNTEAFF.

In this sample, this clonotype turned up many times. J is TRBJ2-7 and V is TRBV6-1; TRBD1 is a possible D gene (6 bases). The CDR3 totals 14 residues. V was pared by 7 bases and J by 2 bases, with 15 bases between. Germline CDR1 is MNHNS and CDR2 is SASEGT. In nucleotides, the CDR3 is TGTGCCAGCACCGGAGGCGAGGGGGCCTACGAGCAGTACGTC. Protein product: CASTGGEGAYEQYV.

V and J are TRBV27 and TRBJ1-1; D is perhaps TRBD1 (6 bases). V lost 8 bases, J lost 1 base, and 26 bases lay in between. This CDR3 comprises 18 residues. Germline V gene lookup returns CDR1 MNHEY and CDR2 SMNVEV (reference sequence). The CDR3 sequence is CASRPGRGHGARNTEAFF. In nucleotides, the CDR3 is TGTGCCAGCCGACCAGGTAGGGGACATGGGGCCCGGAACACTGAAGCTTTCTTT.

This clonotype has a handful of counts. This sequence joins TRBV2 and TRBJ2-2, with 9 positions matching TRBD1. The CDR3 sequence is 15 residues long. The V and J ends lost 2 bases and 7 bases, in that order; junction bases with no gene match: 5. Germline V gives CDR1 SNHLY, CDR2 FYNNEI. Here the CDR3 reads CASSENRGQGGELFF. The CDR3 region has the DNA TGTGCCAGCAGTGAAAACAGGGGGCAGGGCGGGGAGCTGTTTTTT. The full variable domain, completed using reference TRBV2 and TRBJ2-2, is EPEVTQTPSHQVTQMGQEVILRCVPISNHLYFYWYRQILGQKVEFLVSFYNNEISEKSEIFDDQFSVERPDGSNFTLKIRSTKLEDSAMYFCASSENRGQGGELFFGEGSRLTVL.

This chain uses TRBV27 with TRBJ2-1, with 9 bases matching TRBD2. CDR1 is MNHEY, CDR2 SMNVEV, per germline (reference sequence). V lost 6 bases and J lost 6; bases outside the gene matches: 6. The CDR3 contains 14 residues. CDR3 DNA sequence: TGTGCCAGCAGCCGACTAGCGGAATCCAATGAGCAGTTCTTC. It yields the protein CASSRLAESNEQFF.

This clonotype was observed a few times. The chain combines TRBV29-1 with TRBJ2-5, with 11 bases fitting TRBD2. V lost 2 bases to trimming and J lost 2 bases; unmatched junction nucleotides: 1. Germline CDR1 reads SQVTM; CDR2 reads ANQGSEA. The CDR3 spans 14 residues. CDR3 DNA sequence: TGCAGCGTTGAACTAGCGGGGGGACAAGAGACCCAGTACTTC. The encoded protein is CSVELAGGQETQYF.

V is TRBV5-1 and J is TRBJ2-6; 9 bases map to TRBD1. J lost 0 bases, V lost 0 bases, and 4 bases had no gene match. Germline values: CDR1 SGHRS, CDR2 YFSETQ. The CDR3 runs to 18 residues. This CDR3 is CASSLEGTGISGANVLTF. CDR3 DNA sequence: TGCGCCAGCAGCTTGGAGGGGACAGGGATCTCTGGGGCCAACGTCCTGACTTTC.

The rearrangement joins TRBV6-2 or TRBV6-3 to TRBJ1-5; TRBD1 agrees at 9 bases. J lost 7 bases, V lost 7 bases, and 8 bases had no gene match. This CDR3 contains 14 residues. Germline V lookup: CDR1 MNHEY, CDR2 SVGEGT. This CDR3 is CASTPGQGSQPQHF. The CDR3 DNA is TGTGCCAGCACACCGGGACAGGGTTCGCAGCCCCAGCATTTT.

V and J are TRBV7-2 and TRBJ1-2; perhaps TRBD1 as D (6 bases). CDR1 and CDR2 (germline): SGHTA, FQGNSA. V lost 6 bases and J 1 base, leaving 12 bases between the germline ends. This CDR3 comprises 14 residues. CDR3 in DNA: TGTGCCAGCAGGCCTCGGGGGCTTAACTATGGCTACACCTTC. The encoded protein is CASRPRGLNYGYTF.

This clonotype was found a few times. The chain combines TRBV5-4 with TRBJ2-2; D remains ambiguous. This CDR3 is built from 17 residues. Trimming pared 7 bases from V and 4 bases from J, leaving 23 bases between. Per germline, CDR1 SGHNT and CDR2 YYREEE (reference sequence). CDR3 residues: CASLETLGTLSTGELFF. The CDR3 nucleotides read TGTGCCAGCTTGGAGACGTTGGGAACACTTTCCACCGGGGAGCTGTTTTTT.